Reported below is one TCR beta chain. Antigen: not known. This specimen comes from a study of EBV T-cell therapy then PD-1 blockade in nasopharyngeal carcinoma. Stated time point: 266 days after commencement of treatment, after nivolumab therapy. The treatment here: AdE1-LMPpoly-expanded autologous EBV-specific T-cell therapy followed by anti-PD-1 nivolumab. Assay used: immunoSEQ multiplex PCR; TCRdb lists only in-frame clones, some missing. Of around 20,000 clones in the sample, roughly four fifths were seen once. This receptor was obtained from a man aged 35 to 55 with nasopharyngeal carcinoma. Source: CD8+ T cells from blood, taken at roughly day 250 from a patient whose treatment included autologous EBV-specific T cells and nivolumab.

The CDR3: CASTWRNTIYF. The DNA of the CDR3 is TGTGCCAGCACCTGGCGAAACACCATATATTTT. The chain recombines TRBV6-5 with TRBJ1-3; D is unresolved. Germline loops: CDR1 MNHEY, CDR2 SVGAGI. Trimming left V 7 bases short and J 5 bases short, with 6 bases between. This CDR3 spans 11 amino acids.